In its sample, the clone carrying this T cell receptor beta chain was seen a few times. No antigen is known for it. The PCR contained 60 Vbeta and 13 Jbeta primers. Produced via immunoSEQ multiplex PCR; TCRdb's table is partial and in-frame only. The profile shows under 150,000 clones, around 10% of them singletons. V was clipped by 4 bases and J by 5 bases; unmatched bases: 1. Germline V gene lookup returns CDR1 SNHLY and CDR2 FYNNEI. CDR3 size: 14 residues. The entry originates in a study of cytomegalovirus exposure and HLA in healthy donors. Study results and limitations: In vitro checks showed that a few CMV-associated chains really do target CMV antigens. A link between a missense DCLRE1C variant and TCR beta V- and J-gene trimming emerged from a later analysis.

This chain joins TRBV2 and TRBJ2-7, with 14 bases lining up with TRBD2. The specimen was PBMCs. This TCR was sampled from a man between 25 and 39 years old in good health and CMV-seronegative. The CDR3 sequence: CASSGGLAGDEQYF. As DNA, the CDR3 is TGTGCCAGCAGTGGGGGACTAGCGGGAGACGAGCAGTACTTC.